A single TCR beta chain is shown here with its context. Its antigen is not yet known. No much larger clone is present one base from it, and per-base qualities are unavailable. The CDR3 regions of human TCRbeta chains were analyzed by immunosequencing. The authors processed their data as follows. TCRs in the repertoires were matched against a reference library of SARS-CoV-2-specific TCRs that had been generated with the MIRA antigen-specificity platform. Breadth was defined as the fraction of unique TCRs that were SARS-CoV-2-associated. Depth was defined as the fraction of total T cells that were SARS-CoV-2-associated. Using the MIRA data, every spike-specific TCR was mapped to the spike region that the TCR reacted to and assigned to either a CD4 or a CD8 class. Log10-transformed breadth and depth values were compared by one-way ANOVA with Sidak's multiple comparisons tests. In its TCRdb copy, this immuneACCESS table keeps in-frame sequences only and misses some clones. Where compared with another copy, unresolved V genes explain less than half of these, and the others have no known cause. V and J calls plus clone size are reproduced from that table; the DNA served to infer D and trimming. The sample table records about 120,000 clones; 75% to 90% of these occur just once. The ten most abundant clones make up approximately 6.5% of the sample.

The intended sense of this specimen's time point label: about 28 days (+/-7) after the second vaccine dose. AZD1222 recipients given second doses at about 4 weeks or at about 12 weeks were pooled, since spike-specific TCR depth and breadth were not found to differ between the two schedules. Samples from vaccinated people were obtained from the UK trials COV001 and COV002, which included a single-blind randomized controlled phase 2/3 trial of AZD1222 (ChAdOx1 nCoV-19) in healthy adults. For TCRbeta chain sequencing, PBMC samples from trial participants were taken at day 0 and at day 28 after the second dose. This record comes from a study of T cell responses to AZD1222 COVID-19 vaccine (dated by TCRdb to about 2021). A note on the overall study: TCR sequencing was performed for approximately 240 trial participants, of whom about 200 were given two doses of AZD1222 and around 25 were given two doses of MenACWY control vaccine. Trial participants were enrolled into age subgroups of 18-55, 56-69 and 70-plus years, which contained around 140, 26 and 57 TCR-sequenced participants, respectively. On the study overall, not on this receptor specifically: Most participants were white British and females outnumbered males, and the authors suggested that clonal diversity may have been underestimated. The 56-69-year group was small, and its depth increase did not reach significance, likely because of low power. Conclusions about previously exposed vaccinees are limited because only five to seven AZD1222 recipients were SARS-CoV-2 seropositive at baseline. Spike-specific TCR breadth and depth rose significantly after two AZD1222 doses compared with day 0 and with MenACWY recipients. Because no samples from the day 14 peak response were available, repertoires could be characterized only after the peak T cell response. Vaccine-associated CD4 TCRs spanned the whole spike protein, with dominant responses in regions 160-218 and 743-854. Epitopes outside the regions mutated in the B.1.351 and B.1.1.7 variants were reportedly recognized by nearly half of the unique spike-specific TCRs.

Compared with germline, V lacks 4 bases and J lacks 0 bases; bases without a gene match: 5. CDR1 SGHVS and CDR2 FQNEAQ are derived from the germline V gene. The CDR3 spans 15 residues, from the cysteine through the phenylalanine. Kept here is only the CDR3 DNA, which spans 45 bases and is read in frame from base 1. Sample: peripheral blood, taken 28 days after the second AZD1222 dose. This clonotype was obtained from an adult who received the AZD1222 COVID-19 vaccine. This sequence uses TRBV7-8 and TRBJ2-5; the central 7 bases match TRBD2. The sequenced DNA is TGTGCCAGCAGCTCCACGGGACTAAACCAAGAGACCCAGTACTTC. It encodes CASSSTGLNQETQYF.